This record concerns one TCR beta chain sequence. The CDR3 is 16 amino acids. The V end lost 6 bases, the J end lost 0 bases, and 15 bases lay between the germline ends. Looked up from germline, CDR1 is KGHSH and CDR2 is LQKENI. The data originate from a study of T cell responses to AZD1222 COVID-19 vaccine. The data were produced by immunoSEQ multiplex PCR, yet TCRdb's version contains in-frame clones alone and is incomplete. The repertoire includes roughly 150,000 clones, almost 95% of them detected once, and about a tenth sits in the top ten. This TCR was recovered from an adult who received the AZD1222 COVID-19 vaccine. Sequences were derived from peripheral blood, sampled 28 days after the second AZD1222 dose. The V gene is TRBV18, the J gene TRBJ1-5; D is undetermined. The CDR3 protein is CASSSQARDSNQPQHF. In DNA form, the CDR3 reads TGTGCCAGCTCTTCTCAGGCTCGGGATAGCAATCAGCCCCAGCATTTT.